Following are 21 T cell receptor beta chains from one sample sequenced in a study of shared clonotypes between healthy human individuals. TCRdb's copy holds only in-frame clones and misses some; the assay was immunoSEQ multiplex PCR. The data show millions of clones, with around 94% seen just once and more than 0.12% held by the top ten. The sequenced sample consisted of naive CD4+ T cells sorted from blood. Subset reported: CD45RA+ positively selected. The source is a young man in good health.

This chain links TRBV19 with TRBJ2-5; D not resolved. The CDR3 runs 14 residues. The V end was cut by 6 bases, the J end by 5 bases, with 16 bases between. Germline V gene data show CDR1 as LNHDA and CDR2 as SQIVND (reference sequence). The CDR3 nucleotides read TGTGCCAGTAGCAGGAGCGCCGCGGAGGAGACCCAGTACTTC. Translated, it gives CASSRSAAEETQYF.

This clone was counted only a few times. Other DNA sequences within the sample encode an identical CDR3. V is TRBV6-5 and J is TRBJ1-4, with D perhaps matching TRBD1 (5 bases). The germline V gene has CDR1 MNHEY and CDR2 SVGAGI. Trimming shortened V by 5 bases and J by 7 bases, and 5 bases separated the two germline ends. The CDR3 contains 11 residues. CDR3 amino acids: CASSRGEKLFF. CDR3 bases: TGTGCCAGCAGTAGGGGTGAAAAACTGTTTTTT.

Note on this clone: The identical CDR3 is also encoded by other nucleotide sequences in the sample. CDR3 sequence: CSARGKDTQYF. The CDR3 DNA follows: TGCAGTGCTAGAGGGAAGGATACGCAGTATTTT. The chain has TRBV20-1 and TRBJ2-3; D gene ambiguous. The CDR3 has 11 residues. Germline V gives CDR1 DFQATT, CDR2 SNEGSKA (reference sequence). V dropped 1 base and J dropped 6 bases, with 5 bases sitting between them.

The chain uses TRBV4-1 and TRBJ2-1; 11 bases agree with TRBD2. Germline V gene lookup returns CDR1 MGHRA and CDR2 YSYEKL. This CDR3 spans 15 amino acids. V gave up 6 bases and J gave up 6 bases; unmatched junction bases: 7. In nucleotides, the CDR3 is TGCGCCAGCAGGGAGACTCTAGCGGGAGGCAATGAGCAGTTCTTC. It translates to CASRETLAGGNEQFF.

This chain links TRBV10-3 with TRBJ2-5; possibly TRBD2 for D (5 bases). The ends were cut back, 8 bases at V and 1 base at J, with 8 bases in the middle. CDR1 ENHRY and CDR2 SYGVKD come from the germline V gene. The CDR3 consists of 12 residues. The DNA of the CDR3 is TGTGCCATCCGGGGAGTCCAAGAGACCCAGTACTTC. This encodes CAIRGVQETQYF.

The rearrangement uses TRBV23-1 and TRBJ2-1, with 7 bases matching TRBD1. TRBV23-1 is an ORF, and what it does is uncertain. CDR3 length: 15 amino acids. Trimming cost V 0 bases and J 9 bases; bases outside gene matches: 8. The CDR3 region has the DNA TGCGCCAGCAGTCAATCCCCACCCAACAGGGGTGAGCAGTTCTTC. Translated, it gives CASSQSPPNRGEQFF.

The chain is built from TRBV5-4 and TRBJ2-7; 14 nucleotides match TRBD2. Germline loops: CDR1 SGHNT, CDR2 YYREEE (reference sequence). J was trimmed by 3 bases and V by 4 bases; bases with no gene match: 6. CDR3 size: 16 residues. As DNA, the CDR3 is TGTGCCAGCAGCACGGGCGGGACTAGCGGGAGCTACGAGCAGTACTTC. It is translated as CASSTGGTSGSYEQYF.

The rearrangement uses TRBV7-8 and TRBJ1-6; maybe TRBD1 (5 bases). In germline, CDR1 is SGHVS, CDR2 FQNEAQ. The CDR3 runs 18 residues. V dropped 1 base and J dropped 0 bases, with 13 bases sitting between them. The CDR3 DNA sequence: TGTGCCAGCAGCTTAGACGGGGGTCATAGCTCCTATAATTCACCCCTCCACTTT. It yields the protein CASSLDGGHSSYNSPLHF.

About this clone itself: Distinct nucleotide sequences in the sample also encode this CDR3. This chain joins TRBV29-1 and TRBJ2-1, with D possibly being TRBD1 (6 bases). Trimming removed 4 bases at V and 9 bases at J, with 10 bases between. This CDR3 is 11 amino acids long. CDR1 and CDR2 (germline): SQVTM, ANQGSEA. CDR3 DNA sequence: TGCAGCGTTGTCAGGGGTGTTGAGCAGTTCTTC. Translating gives CSVVRGVEQFF.

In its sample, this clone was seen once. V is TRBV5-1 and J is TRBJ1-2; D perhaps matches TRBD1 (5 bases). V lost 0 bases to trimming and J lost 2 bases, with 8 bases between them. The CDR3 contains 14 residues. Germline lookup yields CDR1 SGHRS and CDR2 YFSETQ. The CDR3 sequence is CASSLARDNYGYTF. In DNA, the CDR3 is TGCGCCAGCAGCTTGGCCAGGGACAACTATGGCTACACCTTC.

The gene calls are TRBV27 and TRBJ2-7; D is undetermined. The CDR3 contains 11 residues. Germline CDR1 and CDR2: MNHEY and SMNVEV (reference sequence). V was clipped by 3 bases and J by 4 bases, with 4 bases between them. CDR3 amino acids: CASSFWYEQYF. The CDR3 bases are TGTGCCAGCAGTTTTTGGTACGAGCAGTACTTC.

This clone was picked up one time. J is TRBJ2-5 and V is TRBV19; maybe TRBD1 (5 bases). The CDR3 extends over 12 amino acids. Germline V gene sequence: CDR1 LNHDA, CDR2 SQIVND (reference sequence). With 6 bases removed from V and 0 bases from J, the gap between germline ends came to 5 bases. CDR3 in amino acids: CASRTDQETQYF. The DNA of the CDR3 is TGTGCCAGTAGGACAGACCAAGAGACCCAGTACTTC.

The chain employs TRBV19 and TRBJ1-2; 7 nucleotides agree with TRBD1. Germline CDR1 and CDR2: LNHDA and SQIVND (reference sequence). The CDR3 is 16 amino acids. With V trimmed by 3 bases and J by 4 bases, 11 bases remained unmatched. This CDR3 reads CASSIPGTANIYGYTF. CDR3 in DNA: TGTGCCAGTAGTATCCCCGGGACAGCGAATATCTATGGCTACACCTTC. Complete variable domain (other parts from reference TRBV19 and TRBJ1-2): DGGITQSPKYLFRKEGQNVTLSCEQNLNHDAMYWYRQDPGQGLRLIYYSQIVNDFQKGDIAEGYSVSREKKESFPLTVTSAQKNPTAFYLCASSIPGTANIYGYTFGSGTRLTVV.

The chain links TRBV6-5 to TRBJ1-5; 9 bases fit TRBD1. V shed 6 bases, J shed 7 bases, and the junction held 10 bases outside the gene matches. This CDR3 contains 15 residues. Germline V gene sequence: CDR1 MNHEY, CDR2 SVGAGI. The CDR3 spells CASRRDRVEGQPQHF. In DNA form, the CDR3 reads TGTGCCAGCAGGAGGGACAGGGTAGAAGGCCAGCCCCAGCATTTT.

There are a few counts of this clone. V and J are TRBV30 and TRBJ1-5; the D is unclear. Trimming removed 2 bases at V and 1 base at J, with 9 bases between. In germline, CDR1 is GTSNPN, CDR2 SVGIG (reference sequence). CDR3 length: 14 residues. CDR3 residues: CAWSRKGSNQPQHF. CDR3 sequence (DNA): TGTGCCTGGAGTCGTAAAGGGAGCAATCAGCCCCAGCATTTT.

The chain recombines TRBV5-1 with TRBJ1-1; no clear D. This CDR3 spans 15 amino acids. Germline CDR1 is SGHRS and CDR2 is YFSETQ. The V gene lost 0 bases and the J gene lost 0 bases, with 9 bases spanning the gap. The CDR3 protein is CASSLEVGLNTEAFF. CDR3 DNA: TGCGCCAGCAGCTTGGAGGTAGGATTGAACACTGAAGCTTTCTTT.

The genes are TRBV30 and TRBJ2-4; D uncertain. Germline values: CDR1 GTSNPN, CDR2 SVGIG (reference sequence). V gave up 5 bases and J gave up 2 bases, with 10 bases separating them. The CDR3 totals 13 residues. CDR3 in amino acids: CAWARGSKNIQYF. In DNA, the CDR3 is TGTGCCTGGGCCCGTGGGTCCAAAAACATTCAGTACTTC. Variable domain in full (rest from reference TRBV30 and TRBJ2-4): SQTIHQWPATLVQPVGSPLSLECTVEGTSNPNLYWYRQAAGRGLQLLFYSVGIGQISSEVPQNLSASRPQDRQFILSSKKLLLSDSGFYLCAWARGSKNIQYFGAGTRLSVL.

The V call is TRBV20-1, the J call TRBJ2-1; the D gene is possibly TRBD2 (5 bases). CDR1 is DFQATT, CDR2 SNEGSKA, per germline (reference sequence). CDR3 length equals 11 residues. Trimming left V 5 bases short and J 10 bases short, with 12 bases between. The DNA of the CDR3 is TGCAGTGCTCCCCTTGTAGCGGAGCAGTTCTTC. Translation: CSAPLVAEQFF.

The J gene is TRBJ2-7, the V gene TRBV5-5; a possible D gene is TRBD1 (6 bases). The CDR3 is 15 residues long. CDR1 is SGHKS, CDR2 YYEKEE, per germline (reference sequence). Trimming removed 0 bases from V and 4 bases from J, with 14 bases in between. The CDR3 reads CASSLVWTEEYEQYF. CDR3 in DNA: TGTGCCAGCAGCTTGGTATGGACAGAGGAATACGAGCAGTACTTC.

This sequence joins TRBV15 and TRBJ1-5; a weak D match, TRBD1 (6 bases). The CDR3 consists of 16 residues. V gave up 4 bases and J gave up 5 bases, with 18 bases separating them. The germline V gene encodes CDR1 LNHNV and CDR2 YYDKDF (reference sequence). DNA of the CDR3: TGTGCCACCAGCAATTTAGGGGCAGGGGAGCATCAGCCCCAGCATTTT. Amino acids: CATSNLGAGEHQPQHF.

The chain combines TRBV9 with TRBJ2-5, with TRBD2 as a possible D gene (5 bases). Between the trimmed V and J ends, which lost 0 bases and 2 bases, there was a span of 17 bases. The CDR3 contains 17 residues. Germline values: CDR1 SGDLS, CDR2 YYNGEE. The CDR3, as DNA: TGTGCCAGCAGCGTAGCTACGGGTACACGAGGGCAAGAGACCCAGTACTTC. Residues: CASSVATGTRGQETQYF.